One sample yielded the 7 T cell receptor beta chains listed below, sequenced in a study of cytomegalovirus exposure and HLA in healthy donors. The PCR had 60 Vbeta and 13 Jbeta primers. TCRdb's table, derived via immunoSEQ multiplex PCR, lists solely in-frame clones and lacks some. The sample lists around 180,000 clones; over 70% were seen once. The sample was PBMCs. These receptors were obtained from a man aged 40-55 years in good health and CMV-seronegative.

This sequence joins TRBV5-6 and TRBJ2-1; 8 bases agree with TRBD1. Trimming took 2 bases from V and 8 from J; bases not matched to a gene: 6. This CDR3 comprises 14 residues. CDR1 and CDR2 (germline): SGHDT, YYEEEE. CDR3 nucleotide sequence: TGTGCCAGCAGCTTCGGACAGGGTAACGATGAGCAGTTCTTC. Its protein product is CASSFGQGNDEQFF.

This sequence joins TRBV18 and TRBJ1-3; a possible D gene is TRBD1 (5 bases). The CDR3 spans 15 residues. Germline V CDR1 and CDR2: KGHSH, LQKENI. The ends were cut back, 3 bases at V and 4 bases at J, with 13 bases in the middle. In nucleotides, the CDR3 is TGTGCCAGCTCACCCTCGACAGATACCGGAAACACCATATATTTT. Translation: CASSPSTDTGNTIYF.

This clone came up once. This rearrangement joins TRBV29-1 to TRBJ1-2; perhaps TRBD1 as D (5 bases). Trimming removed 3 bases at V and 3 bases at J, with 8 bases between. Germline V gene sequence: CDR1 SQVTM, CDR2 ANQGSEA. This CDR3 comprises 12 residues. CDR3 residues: CSVDRDYYGYTF. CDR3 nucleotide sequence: TGCAGCGTTGACAGGGATTACTATGGCTACACCTTC.

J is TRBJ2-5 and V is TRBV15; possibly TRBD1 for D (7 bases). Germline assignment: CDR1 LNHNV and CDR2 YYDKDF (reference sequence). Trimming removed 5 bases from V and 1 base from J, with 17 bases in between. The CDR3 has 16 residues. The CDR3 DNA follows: TGTGCCACCAGCCGTCGTGGCAGGGGGGCCCAAGAGACCCAGTACTTC. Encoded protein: CATSRRGRGAQETQYF.

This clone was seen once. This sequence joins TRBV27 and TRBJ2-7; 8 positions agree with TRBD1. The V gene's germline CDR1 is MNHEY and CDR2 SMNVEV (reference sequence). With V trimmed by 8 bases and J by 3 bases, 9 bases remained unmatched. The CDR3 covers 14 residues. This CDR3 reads CASGLWDRIYEQYF. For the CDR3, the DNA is TGTGCCAGCGGGCTATGGGACAGGATCTACGAGCAGTACTTC.

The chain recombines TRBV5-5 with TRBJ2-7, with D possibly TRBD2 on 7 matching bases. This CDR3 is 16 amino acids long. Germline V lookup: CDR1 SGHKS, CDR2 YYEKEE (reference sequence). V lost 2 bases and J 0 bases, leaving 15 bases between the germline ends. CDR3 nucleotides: TGTGCCAGCAGCTTAGGGGGGGCCGCTAGCTCCTACGAGCAGTACTTC. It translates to CASSLGGAASSYEQYF. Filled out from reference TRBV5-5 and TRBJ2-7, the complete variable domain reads DAGVTQSPTHLIKTRGQQVTLRCSPISGHKSVSWYQQVLGQGPQFIFQYYEKEERGRGNFPDRFSARQFPNYSSELNVNALLLGDSALYLCASSLGGAASSYEQYFGPGTRLTVT.

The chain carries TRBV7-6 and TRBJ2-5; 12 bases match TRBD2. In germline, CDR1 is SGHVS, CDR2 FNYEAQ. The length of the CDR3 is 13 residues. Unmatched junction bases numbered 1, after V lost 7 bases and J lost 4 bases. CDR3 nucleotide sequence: TGTGCCAGCACGGGACTAGCGGGAGAGACCCAGTACTTC. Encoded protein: CASTGLAGETQYF.